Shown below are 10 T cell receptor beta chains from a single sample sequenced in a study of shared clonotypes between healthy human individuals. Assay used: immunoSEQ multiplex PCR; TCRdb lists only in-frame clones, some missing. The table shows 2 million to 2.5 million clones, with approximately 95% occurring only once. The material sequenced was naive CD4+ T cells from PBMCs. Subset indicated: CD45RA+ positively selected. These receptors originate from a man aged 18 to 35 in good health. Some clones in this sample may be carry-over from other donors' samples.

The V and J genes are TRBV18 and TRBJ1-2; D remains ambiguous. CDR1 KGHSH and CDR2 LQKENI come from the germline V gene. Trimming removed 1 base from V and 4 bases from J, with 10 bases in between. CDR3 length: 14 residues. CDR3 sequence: CASSPLGSTYGYTF. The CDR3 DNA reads TGTGCCAGCTCACCACTGGGCAGTACCTATGGCTACACCTTC.

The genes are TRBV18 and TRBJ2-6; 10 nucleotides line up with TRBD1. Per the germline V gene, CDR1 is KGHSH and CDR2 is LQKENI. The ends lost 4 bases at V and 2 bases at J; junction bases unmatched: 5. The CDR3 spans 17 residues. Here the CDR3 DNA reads TGTGCCAGCTCACATCCGGGACAGGGGACTGGGGCCAACGTCCTGACTTTC. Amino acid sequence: CASSHPGQGTGANVLTF.

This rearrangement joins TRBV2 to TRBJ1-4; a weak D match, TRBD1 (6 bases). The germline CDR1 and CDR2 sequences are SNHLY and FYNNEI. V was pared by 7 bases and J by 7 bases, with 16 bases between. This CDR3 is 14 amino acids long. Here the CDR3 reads CASKEQGRGEKLFF. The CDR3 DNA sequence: TGTGCCAGCAAGGAACAGGGTCGGGGTGAAAAACTGTTTTTT.

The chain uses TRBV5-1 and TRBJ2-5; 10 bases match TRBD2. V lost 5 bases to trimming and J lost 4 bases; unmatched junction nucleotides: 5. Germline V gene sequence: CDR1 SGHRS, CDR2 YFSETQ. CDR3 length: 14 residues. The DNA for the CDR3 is TGCGCCAGCAGAAGCGGGAGGGTGGCAGAGACCCAGTACTTC. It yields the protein CASRSGRVAETQYF.

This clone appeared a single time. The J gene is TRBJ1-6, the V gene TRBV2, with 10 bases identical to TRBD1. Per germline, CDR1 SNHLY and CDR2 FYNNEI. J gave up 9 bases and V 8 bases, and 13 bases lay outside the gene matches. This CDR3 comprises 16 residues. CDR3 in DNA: TGTGCCAGCGTAATGCGGGAGGGACAGGGGAGTTCACCCCTCCACTTT. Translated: CASVMREGQGSSPLHF.

CDR3 in amino acids: CASSDRGGYEQYF. CDR3 nucleotide sequence: TGTGCCAGCAGCGACCGAGGGGGGTACGAGCAGTACTTC. The rearrangement uses TRBV7-9 and TRBJ2-7; D may be TRBD1 or TRBD2 (6 bases each). Deletions cut 5 bases from V and 4 bases from J, with 12 bases between. This CDR3 is built from 13 residues. Germline CDR1 reads SEHNR; CDR2 reads FQNEAQ (reference sequence).

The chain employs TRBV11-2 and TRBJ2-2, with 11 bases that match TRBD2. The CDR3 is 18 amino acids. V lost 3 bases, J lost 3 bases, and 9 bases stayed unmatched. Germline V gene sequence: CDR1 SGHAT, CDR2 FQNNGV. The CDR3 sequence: CASSFTLAGASHTGELFF. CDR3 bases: TGTGCCAGCAGCTTTACACTAGCGGGGGCATCTCACACCGGGGAGCTGTTTTTT.

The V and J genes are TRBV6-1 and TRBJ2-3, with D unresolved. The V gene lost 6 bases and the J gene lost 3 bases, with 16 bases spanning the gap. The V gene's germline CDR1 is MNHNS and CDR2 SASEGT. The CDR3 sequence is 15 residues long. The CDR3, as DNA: TGTGCCAGCAGAAACCCCAAAAGCCAAACAGATACGCAGTATTTT. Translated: CASRNPKSQTDTQYF.

CDR3 in amino acids: CASSRGQSAHEQYF. The DNA of the CDR3 is TGTGCCAGCAGCAGGGGGCAGTCGGCCCACGAGCAGTACTTC. The chain links TRBV7-6 to TRBJ2-7; 7 positions agree with TRBD1. V lost 5 bases to trimming and J lost 5 bases; unmatched junction nucleotides: 9. Germline values: CDR1 SGHVS, CDR2 FNYEAQ. This CDR3 contains 14 residues.

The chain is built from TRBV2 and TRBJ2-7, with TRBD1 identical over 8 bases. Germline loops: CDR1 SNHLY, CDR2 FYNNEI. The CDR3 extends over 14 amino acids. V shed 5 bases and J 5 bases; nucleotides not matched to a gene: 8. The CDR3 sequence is CASSPQGAGDEQYF. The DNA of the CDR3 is TGTGCCAGCAGTCCTCAGGGGGCAGGCGACGAGCAGTACTTC. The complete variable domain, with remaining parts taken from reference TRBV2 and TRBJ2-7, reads EPEVTQTPSHQVTQMGQEVILRCVPISNHLYFYWYRQILGQKVEFLVSFYNNEISEKSEIFDDQFSVERPDGSNFTLKIRSTKLEDSAMYFCASSPQGAGDEQYFGPGTRLTVT.